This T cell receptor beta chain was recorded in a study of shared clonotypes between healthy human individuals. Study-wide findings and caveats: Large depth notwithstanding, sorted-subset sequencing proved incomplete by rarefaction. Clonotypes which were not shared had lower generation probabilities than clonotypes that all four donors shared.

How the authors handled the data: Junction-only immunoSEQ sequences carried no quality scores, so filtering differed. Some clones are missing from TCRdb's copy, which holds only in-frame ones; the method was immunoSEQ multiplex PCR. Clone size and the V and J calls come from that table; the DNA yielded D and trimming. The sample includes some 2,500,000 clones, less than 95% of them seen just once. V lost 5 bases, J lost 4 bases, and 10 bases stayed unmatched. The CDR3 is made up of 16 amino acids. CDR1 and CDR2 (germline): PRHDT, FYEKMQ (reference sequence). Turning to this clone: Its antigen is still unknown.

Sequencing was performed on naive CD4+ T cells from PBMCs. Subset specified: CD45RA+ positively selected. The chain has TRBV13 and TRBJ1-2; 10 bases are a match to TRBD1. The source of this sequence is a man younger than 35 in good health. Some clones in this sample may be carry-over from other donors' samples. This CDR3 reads CASSLKPGQGTYGYTF. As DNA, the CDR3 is TGTGCCAGCAGCCTAAAACCGGGACAGGGGACCTATGGCTACACCTTC.